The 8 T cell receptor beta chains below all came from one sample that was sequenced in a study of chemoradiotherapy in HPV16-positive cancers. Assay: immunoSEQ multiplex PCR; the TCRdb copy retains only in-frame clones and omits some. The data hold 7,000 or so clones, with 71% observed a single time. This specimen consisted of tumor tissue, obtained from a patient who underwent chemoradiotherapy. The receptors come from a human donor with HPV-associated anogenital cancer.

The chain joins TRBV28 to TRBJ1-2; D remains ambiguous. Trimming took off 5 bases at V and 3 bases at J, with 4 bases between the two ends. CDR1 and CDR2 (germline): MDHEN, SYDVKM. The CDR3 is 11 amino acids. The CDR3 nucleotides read TGTGCCAGCAGTCCGGACTATGGCTACACCTTC. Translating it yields CASSPDYGYTF.

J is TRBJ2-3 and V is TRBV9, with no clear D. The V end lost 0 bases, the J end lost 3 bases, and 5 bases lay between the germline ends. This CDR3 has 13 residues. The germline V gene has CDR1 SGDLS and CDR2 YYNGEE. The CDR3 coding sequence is TGTGCCAGCAGCGTAGGGGTAACAGATACGCAGTATTTT. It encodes CASSVGVTDTQYF.

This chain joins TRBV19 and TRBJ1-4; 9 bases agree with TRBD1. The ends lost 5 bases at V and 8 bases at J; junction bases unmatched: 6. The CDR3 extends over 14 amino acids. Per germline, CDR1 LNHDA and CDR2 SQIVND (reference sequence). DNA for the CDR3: TGTGCCAGTAGTTCGACAGGGGGGACCGAAAAACTGTTTTTT. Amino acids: CASSSTGGTEKLFF.

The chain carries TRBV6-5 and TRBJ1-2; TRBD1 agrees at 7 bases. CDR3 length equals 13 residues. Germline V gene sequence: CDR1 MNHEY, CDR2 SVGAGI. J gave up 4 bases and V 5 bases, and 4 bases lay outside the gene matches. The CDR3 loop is CASSRQGLYGYTF. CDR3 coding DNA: TGTGCCAGCAGTCGACAGGGTCTCTATGGCTACACCTTC.

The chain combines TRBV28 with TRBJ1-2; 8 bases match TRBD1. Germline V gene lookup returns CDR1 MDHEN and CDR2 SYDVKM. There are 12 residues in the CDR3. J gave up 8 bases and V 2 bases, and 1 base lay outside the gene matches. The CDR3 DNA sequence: TGTGCCAGCAGTTTAAACAGGGGGGGCTACACCTTC. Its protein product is CASSLNRGGYTF.

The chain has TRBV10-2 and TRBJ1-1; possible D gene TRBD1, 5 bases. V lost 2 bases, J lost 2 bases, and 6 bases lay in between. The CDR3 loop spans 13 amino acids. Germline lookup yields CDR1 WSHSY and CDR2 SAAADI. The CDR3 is CASSEDSNTEAFF. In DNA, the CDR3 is TGCGCCAGCAGTGAGGACAGCAACACTGAAGCTTTCTTT.

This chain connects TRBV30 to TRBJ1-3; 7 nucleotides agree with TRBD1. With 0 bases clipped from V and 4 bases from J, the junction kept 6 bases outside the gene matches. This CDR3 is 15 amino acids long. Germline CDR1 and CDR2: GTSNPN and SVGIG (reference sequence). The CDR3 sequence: CAWSVQGQVGNTIYF. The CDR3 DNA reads TGTGCCTGGAGTGTACAGGGGCAAGTGGGAAACACCATATATTTT.

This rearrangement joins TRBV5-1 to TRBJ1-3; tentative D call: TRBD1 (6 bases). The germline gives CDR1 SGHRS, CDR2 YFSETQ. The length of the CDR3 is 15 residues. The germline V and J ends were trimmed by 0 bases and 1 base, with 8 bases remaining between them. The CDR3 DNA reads TGCGCCAGCAGCTTGGACAGGGTTTCTGGAAACACCATATATTTT. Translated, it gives CASSLDRVSGNTIYF. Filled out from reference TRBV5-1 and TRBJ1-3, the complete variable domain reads KAGVTQTPRYLIKTRGQQVTLSCSPISGHRSVSWYQQTPGQGLQFLFEYFSETQRNKGNFPGRFSGRQFSNSRSEMNVSTLELGDSALYLCASSLDRVSGNTIYFGEGSWLTVV.